The TCR beta chain under discussion was sequenced for a study of human T cells and chemical hapten exposure (dated by TCRdb to about 2021). In the study overall: For sensitization, 2% DPC in acetone was applied to a roughly 2 cm by roughly 2 cm area of upper inner arm skin. Throughout the study period of 20 to 25 weeks, patients also received therapeutic DPC doses to the scalp every week. Patch testing was done on the upper back using Finn chambers containing 0.01% DPC, and results were scored after 6 days according to International Contact Dermatitis Research Group standards. Most of the patients in the cohort were female, and the cohort covered alopecia areata with under or over 50% scalp involvement, alopecia totalis and alopecia universalis. The libraries were sequenced as a pool, and the TCR yield per sample differed mostly because of small variations in library volumes within the pool. This study followed changes in the peripheral blood TCR repertoire in vivo during primary and secondary sensitization of alopecia patients to the hapten diphenylcyclopropenone (DPC). Blood samples were taken from patients before sensitization (week 0) and at 2, 6 and about 24 weeks after DPC sensitization. Blood for TCR sequencing was provided by twenty-nine alopecia patients at one to four time points (pre-sensitization, 2, 6 and 24 weeks).

About this clonotype: There is no known antigen for this receptor. No much larger clone exists at a distance of one base, and base qualities are not known.

The time point label, read with the paper, signifies: patch test 2, 6 weeks after DPC sensitization. Explained via the paper, the treatment or condition label denotes: therapeutic diphenylcyclopropenone sensitization with weekly scalp DPC. At each patch-test visit, blood was drawn before the patch test was applied. Patients were considered eligible if aged 18 to 70, diagnosed with alopecia and deemed suitable for DPC therapy, and patients were excluded if pregnant. Unfractionated whole blood was collected in Tempus Blood RNA tubes, and total RNA was extracted from that blood. Including the terminal cysteine and phenylalanine, the CDR3 comprises 16 residues. Only the CDR3 DNA is retained, 48 bases long and in frame from the first base. Looking up the germline V gene yields CDR1 SGHTA and CDR2 FQGNSA. Trimming leaves V shorter by 7 bases and J shorter by 4 bases, with the junction holding 12 bases beyond the gene matches.

The investigation overall reported the following: Because every patient had alopecia, a presumed autoimmune disease, the patients' immune response might differ from that of healthy individuals. No change with DPC sensitization was found in the number of TCRs above 1 in 1000 frequency, and no evidence of global repertoire structure alterations was found. Compared with pre-sensitization or healthy control sets, expanded TCRs formed significantly more large CDR3 similarity clusters, which is consistent with antigen-driven responses. After repeated subsampling, the strength of the expansion versus patch-test correlation and the threshold at which it became significant changed. Patch test score correlated positively with the number of PT1 expanded TCRs, reaching significance at thresholds 8, 16 and 32 but not at 4.

Libraries came from RACE. The sequencer listed for this sample is NextSeq 500. During library preparation, unique molecular identifiers were attached to individual cDNA molecules so that TCRs could be counted in a quantitative, reproducible way. From each blood RNA sample, both TCR alpha and TCR beta chains were sequenced. Concerning the study's data processing: Samples had a median of 95,638 TCRs, with a range from 23,224 to 690,600. V, J and CDR3 annotation of the TCR reads was performed with the Decombinator software suite. For PS versus PT1 abundance plots, all samples were subsampled to the same number of TCRs (28,000). TCRs were defined as expanded if absent before sensitization and observed at least eight times at the 2-week time point. The public reads were reanalyzed by TCRdb: fastp trimming at Q25, MiXCR alignment, in-frame beta chains only. Rows with one shared CDR3 protein collapse into an entry with the most common genes and DNA. These V and J calls derive from TCRdb rather than the authors' analysis. This sample comprises about 140,000 distinct CDR3 sequences, 12% of them detected only once. Around 1.4% of the sample goes to the ten largest clones.

Sequenced material: whole blood, taken in connection with sensitization to the hapten diphenylcyclopropenone (DPC). The receptor was derived from a woman aged 45-60 years with alopecia areata. Some clones in this sample may be carry-over from other donors' samples. The V and J segments used are TRBV7-2 and TRBJ2-2; 7 bases in the middle match TRBD2. The DNA is TGTGCCAGCACCTCGGGCGGGAGAAGGGCCACCGGGGAGCTGTTTTTT. It is translated as CASTSGGRRATGELFF.